This T cell receptor beta chain came from a study of blood T cell repertoires in COVID-19. Study-wide background: Acute-phase and convalescent COVID-19 samples originated in the United States, Italy and Spain.

In the study's own analysis: From reference gene primer amplification, estimates of nucleated cell counts were derived. Produced via immunoSEQ multiplex PCR; TCRdb's table is partial and in-frame only. The V and J calls and the clone size are those of that table, but D and trimming were determined from the DNA. The table records about 39,000 clones, 94% of them present only once. J gave up 6 bases and V 6 bases, and 1 base lay outside the gene matches. The CDR3 is made up of 11 amino acids. Germline values: CDR1 LNHDA, CDR2 SQIVND (reference sequence). The sequencing sample was made of peripheral blood. V is TRBV19 and J is TRBJ2-7; 8 nucleotides line up with TRBD1. The receptor comes from a human donor with active COVID-19. The donor label of this sample is uncertain. The CDR3 spells CASSRGPEQYF. In DNA, the CDR3 is TGTGCCAGTAGCAGGGGGCCCGAGCAGTACTTC.